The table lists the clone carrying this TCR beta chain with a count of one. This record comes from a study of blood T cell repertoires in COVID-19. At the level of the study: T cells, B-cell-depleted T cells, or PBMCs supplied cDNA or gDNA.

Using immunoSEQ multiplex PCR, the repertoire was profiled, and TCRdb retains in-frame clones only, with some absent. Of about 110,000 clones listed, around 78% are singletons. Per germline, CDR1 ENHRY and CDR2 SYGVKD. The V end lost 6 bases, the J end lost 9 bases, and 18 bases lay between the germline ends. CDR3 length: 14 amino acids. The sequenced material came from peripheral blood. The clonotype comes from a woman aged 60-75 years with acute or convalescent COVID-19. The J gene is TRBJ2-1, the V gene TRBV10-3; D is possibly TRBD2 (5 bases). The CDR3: CAIRPYGDASEQFF. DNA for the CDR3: TGTGCCATCAGGCCTTACGGGGATGCTTCTGAGCAGTTCTTC.